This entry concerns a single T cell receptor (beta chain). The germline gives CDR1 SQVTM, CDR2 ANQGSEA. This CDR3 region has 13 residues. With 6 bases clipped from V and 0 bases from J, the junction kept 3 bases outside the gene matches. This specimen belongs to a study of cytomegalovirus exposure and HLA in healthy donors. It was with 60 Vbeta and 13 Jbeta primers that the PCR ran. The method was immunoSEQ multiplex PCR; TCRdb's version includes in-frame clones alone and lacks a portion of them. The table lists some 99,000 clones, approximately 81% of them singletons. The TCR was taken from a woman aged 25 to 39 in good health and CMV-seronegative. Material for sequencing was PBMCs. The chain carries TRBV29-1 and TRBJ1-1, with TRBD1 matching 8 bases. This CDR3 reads CSVRQGMNTEAFF. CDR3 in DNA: TGCAGCGTGAGACAGGGGATGAACACTGAAGCTTTCTTT.